These 8 T cell receptor beta chains share one sample of origin, sequenced in a study of blood T cell repertoires in COVID-19. Only in-frame clones appear in the TCRdb table, and some are missing; sequencing was by immunoSEQ multiplex PCR. The profile shows around 100,000 clones, approximately 84% of them singletons. The source material was peripheral blood. These receptors were taken from a man in his forties with active or convalescent COVID-19.

This clone was seen once. The chain recombines TRBV6-5 with TRBJ2-5; 11 bases are shared with TRBD2. Germline V gene data show CDR1 as MNHEY and CDR2 as SVGAGI. The CDR3 runs to 15 residues. The V segment lost 8 bases and the J segment 0 bases; nucleotides outside the gene matches: 5. CDR3 sequence reads: CASRLAGGYQETQYF. Written as DNA, the CDR3 is TGTGCCAGCCGATTAGCGGGGGGGTACCAAGAGACCCAGTACTTC.

The chain links TRBV2 to TRBJ2-7, with D possibly being TRBD1 (6 bases). The CDR3 is made up of 14 amino acids. Between the trimmed V and J ends, which lost 6 bases and 2 bases, there was a span of 14 bases. Looked up from germline, CDR1 is SNHLY and CDR2 is FYNNEI. As DNA, the CDR3 is TGTGCCAGCAGCCTCGGGACAACTACCTACGAGCAGTACTTC. Amino acid sequence: CASSLGTTTYEQYF.

The V gene is TRBV14, the J gene TRBJ1-4; 8 positions match TRBD1. V shed 5 bases and J 3 bases; nucleotides not matched to a gene: 8. CDR3 length: 16 amino acids. The germline CDR1 and CDR2 sequences are SGHDN and FVKESK. The CDR3 bases are TGTGCCAGCAGCGAGGGACAGGTCGGTGCTAATGAAAAACTGTTTTTT. Its translation: CASSEGQVGANEKLFF.

This clone is a singleton in its sample. The chain uses TRBV29-1 and TRBJ1-1; TRBD1 aligns across 7 bases. Trimming at V came to 6 bases and at J to 6 bases, leaving 4 bases not matched to a gene. Per germline, CDR1 SQVTM and CDR2 ANQGSEA. There are 11 residues in the CDR3. In DNA form, the CDR3 reads TGCAGCGTGGCTACAGGGGCTGAAGCTTTCTTT. Amino acid sequence: CSVATGAEAFF.

The chain links TRBV7-9 to TRBJ2-2; TRBD2 matches at 7 bases. The V and J ends lost 1 base and 4 bases, in that order; junction bases with no gene match: 6. The germline V gene encodes CDR1 SEHNR and CDR2 FQNEAQ (reference sequence). The CDR3 covers 16 residues. The DNA of the CDR3 is TGTGCCAGCAGCTTAGGGCCGGGGGGTCGCACCGGGGAGCTGTTTTTT. Its protein product is CASSLGPGGRTGELFF.

The chain carries TRBV6-2 or TRBV6-3 and TRBJ1-1; TRBD1 matches 8 bases. V trimming: 0 bases; J trimming: 5 bases; junction bases outside the gene matches: 11. The germline gives CDR1 MNHEY, CDR2 SVGEGT. The CDR3 is made up of 17 amino acids. The CDR3 DNA is TGTGCCAGCAGTTACTCTGGCAGGGGGCTAGGAAAAACTGAAGCTTTCTTT. It translates to CASSYSGRGLGKTEAFF.

V gene TRBV18 combines with J gene TRBJ2-1; 9 positions match TRBD2. Germline-derived CDR1 and CDR2 are KGHSH and LQKENI. V gave up 6 bases and J gave up 9 bases; unmatched junction bases: 9. The CDR3 has 14 amino acids. The CDR3 DNA reads as TGTGCCAGCTCGCCCATAGCGGGGGAGATTGAGCAGTTCTTC. It is translated as CASSPIAGEIEQFF.

The chain joins TRBV9 to TRBJ1-2; D is perhaps TRBD1 (6 bases). Germline CDR1 and CDR2: SGDLS and YYNGEE. With 0 bases removed from V and 2 bases from J, the gap between germline ends came to 8 bases. This CDR3 spans 14 amino acids. CDR3 nucleotide sequence: TGTGCCAGCAGCGTAGATCAGGGGAACTATGGCTACACCTTC. Its translation: CASSVDQGNYGYTF.